This is a list of T cell receptor beta chains from one sample in a study of blood T cell repertoires in COVID-19. The protocol was immunoSEQ multiplex PCR, while the TCRdb copy is restricted to in-frame clones and leaves out a portion. The sample lists approximately 210,000 clones, more than 85% occurring once. Sequencing was done on a sample of peripheral blood. The receptor source for this set is a man aged 40-50 years with acute or convalescent COVID-19. The CDR3 runs from the conserved cysteine through the conserved F or W. Each record gives: J gene, V gene, D gene, CDR3 protein. D genes are given only for firm matches.

TRBJ2-7	TRBV5-4	TRBD2	CASSNGLAGGREQYF
TRBJ2-7	TRBV7-8	TRBD1	CASTLITGTEAEQYF
TRBJ1-5	TRBV7-8	.	CASSLGQGTNQPQHF
TRBJ2-7	TRBV30	.	CAWREDWREQYF
TRBJ1-5	TRBV7-8	.	CASSFSGDNQPQHF
TRBJ1-2	TRBV27	.	CASSFFHQANYGYTF
TRBJ1-1	TRBV4-3	.	CASSQVRQTGSLNTEAFF
TRBJ2-3	TRBV5-1	.	CASSFNSDTQYF
TRBJ2-3	TRBV7-9	.	CASSFWTATDTQYF
TRBJ2-7	TRBV7-8	.	CASSLDSLYEQYF
TRBJ1-4	TRBV27	.	CASSLSVGANEKLFF
TRBJ1-4	TRBV9	TRBD1	CASSVGPSQGALVTNEKLFF
TRBJ2-7	TRBV29-1	.	CSVGNGNEQYF
TRBJ1-1	TRBV30	.	CAWSVTGGYTEAFF
TRBJ1-4	TRBV7-3	.	CASSSLSGEKLFF
TRBJ2-7	TRBV27	TRBD2	CASSWEAGGPLNEQYF
TRBJ1-1	TRBV14	.	CASSQVSNRAFF
TRBJ1-1	TRBV28	TRBD1	CASSLDRTGELEAFF
TRBJ2-5	TRBV28	TRBD2	CASRGGAENAPQYF
TRBJ2-3	TRBV6-5	.	CASSPRARGDTQYF
TRBJ1-1	TRBV25-1	.	CASSDRGHYEAFF
TRBJ2-2	TRBV5-1	TRBD2	CASSLWTSGGELFF
TRBJ1-2	TRBV4-3	.	CASSPTRGAAGYTF
TRBJ2-7	TRBV18	.	CASSPQLLSSYEQYF
TRBJ1-4	TRBV30	TRBD1	CAWSLEQGVLGEKLFF
TRBJ2-5	TRBV27	TRBD1	CASRRILQGDQETQYF
TRBJ1-1	TRBV6-5	.	CASSWITRVGEAFF
TRBJ1-4	TRBV3-1/TRBV3-2	.	CASSQGGLGEKLFF
TRBJ2-5	TRBV6-5	TRBD1	CASSLRQGTEYF
TRBJ1-1	TRBV6-2/TRBV6-3	.	CASSYSAGNTEAFF